One and the same sample provided the 23 T cell receptor beta chains below, sequenced in a study of T cells in Graves' hyperthyroidism and ophthalmopathy. Amplified TCR beta CDR3 regions derived from RNA transcripts. HTBI primers drove first-round RT-PCR of the TCR CDR3. TCRdb analysed the multiplex PCR reads with MiXCR anew, one entry per CDR3 protein. The repertoire holds about 290,000 distinct CDR3 sequences, about a sixth seen once, with approximately 60% in the top ten. Source material: blood. These receptors all come from a woman in her fifties or sixties with Graves' ophthalmopathy.

In this sample, this clonotype turned up a few times. V usage is TRBV11-2 and J usage is TRBJ2-7, with unresolved D. Germline V lookup: CDR1 SGHAT, CDR2 FQNNGV. This CDR3 spans 14 amino acids. V was cut by 0 bases and J by 7 bases, with 13 bases left in between. DNA of the CDR3: TGTGCCAGCAGCTTAGATCTAACTTTGAGGGAGCAGTACTTC. Translation gives CASSLDLTLREQYF.

There are a few counts of this clonotype. The chain employs TRBV7-2 and TRBJ2-7; 8 nucleotides line up with TRBD1. CDR3 length: 14 residues. With V trimmed by 3 bases and J by 4 bases, 5 bases remained unmatched. Germline lookup yields CDR1 SGHTA and CDR2 FQGNSA. The CDR3 here is CASSFRDRRYEQYF. As DNA, the CDR3 is TGTGCCAGCAGCTTTCGGGACAGGAGATACGAGCAGTACTTC.

This clonotype was found many times. This chain links TRBV11-3 with TRBJ2-5, with D hard to call. The CDR3 totals 14 residues. Germline V CDR1 and CDR2: SGHNT, YENEEA. Trimming pared 8 bases from V and 2 bases from J, leaving 15 bases between. DNA for the CDR3: TGTGCCAGCCCCTTCCCGACCGGACAAGAGACCCAGTACTTC. Encoded protein: CASPFPTGQETQYF.

This clonotype was recorded at least ten times. The CDR3 here is CASSPIRRGEYEQYF. CDR3 coding DNA: TGTGCCAGCAGCCCGATCCGGCGGGGCGAATACGAGCAGTACTTC. The chain joins TRBV11-2 to TRBJ2-7; tentative D call: TRBD2 (6 bases). Per the germline V gene, CDR1 is SGHAT and CDR2 is FQNNGV. The germline V and J ends were trimmed by 5 bases and 4 bases, with 18 bases remaining between them. The CDR3 loop spans 15 amino acids.

This clonotype was seen ten or more times. V usage is TRBV7-2 and J usage is TRBJ1-3; a possible D gene is TRBD1 (6 bases). V was clipped by 0 bases and J by 0 bases, with 9 bases between them. The CDR3 spans 16 residues. CDR1 SGHTA and CDR2 FQGNSA come from the germline V gene. CDR3 protein: CASSLAPGDSGNTIYF. The CDR3 nucleotides are TGTGCCAGCAGCTTAGCTCCAGGGGACTCTGGAAACACCATATATTTT.

The chain combines TRBV7-9 with TRBJ2-7, with unresolved D. V dropped 3 bases and J dropped 5 bases, with 8 bases sitting between them. Germline values: CDR1 SEHNR, CDR2 FQNEAQ (reference sequence). CDR3 length equals 12 residues. CDR3 sequence reads: CASSFQENEQYF. The DNA of the CDR3 is TGTGCCAGCAGCTTTCAGGAAAACGAGCAGTACTTC.

The sample holds many counts of this clonotype. The J gene is TRBJ1-5, the V gene TRBV20-1, with 8 bases fitting TRBD1. V trimming: 6 bases; J trimming: 7 bases; junction bases outside the gene matches: 11. CDR3 size: 14 residues. Germline CDR1 is DFQATT and CDR2 is SNEGSKA (reference sequence). DNA for the CDR3: TGCAGTGCCACCAATGCACAGGGGGACCAGCCCCAGCATTTT. Amino acids: CSATNAQGDQPQHF.

Comment on this clonotype: This could be a read error, since a much larger clone is one nucleotide away. The rearrangement links TRBV2 to TRBJ1-4, with D unresolved. CDR3 length equals 16 residues. Per germline, CDR1 SNHLY and CDR2 FYNNEI. The CDR3 reads CASSDLRGATNEKPFF. The CDR3 bases are TGTGCCAGCAGTGACCTGAGAGGAGCAACTAATGAAAAACCGTTTTTT.

This clonotype was detected many times. J is TRBJ1-2 and V is TRBV12-3 or TRBV12-4; D remains ambiguous. This CDR3 comprises 13 residues. The V end was cut by 6 bases, the J end by 2 bases, with 10 bases between. The CDR3 sequence: CASSPLANYGYTF. The CDR3 DNA reads TGTGCCAGCAGCCCTTTAGCCAACTATGGCTACACCTTC.

Worth noting for this clonotype: This may stem from a read error, because a much larger clone lies one nucleotide away. V and J are TRBV28 and TRBJ2-6, with D perhaps matching TRBD2 (7 bases). Looked up from germline, CDR1 is MDHEN and CDR2 is SYDVKM. The CDR3 length is 20 residues. As DNA, the CDR3 is TGTGCCAGCCGTTTATGGGGGGGAACAGGGCGTAGTTCTGGGGCCAACGTCCTGACTTTC. This encodes CASRLWGGTGRSSGANVLTF.

This clonotype was seen at least ten times. This chain links TRBV18 with TRBJ1-5, with TRBD1 matching 7 bases. V was clipped by 4 bases and J by 6 bases; unmatched bases: 12. Germline CDR1 is KGHSH and CDR2 is LQKENI. The CDR3 is 16 amino acids. The CDR3, as DNA: TGTGCCAGCTCACTCGGACAGGCCGCAGGTGGTCAGCCCCAGCATTTT. Encoded protein: CASSLGQAAGGQPQHF.

This clonotype was seen repeatedly, ten times or more. This chain uses TRBV27 with TRBJ1-1, with 10 nucleotides matching TRBD1. After removal of 3 bases from V and 0 bases from J, the junction contained 7 bases not matched to a gene. The CDR3 contains 17 residues. The germline V gene encodes CDR1 MNHEY and CDR2 SMNVEV (reference sequence). In DNA form, the CDR3 reads TGTGCCAGCAGTTTTATATGGACAGGGGGGGTGAACACTGAAGCTTTCTTT. It encodes CASSFIWTGGVNTEAFF.

This clonotype has only a few counts. The gene calls are TRBV9 and TRBJ1-3; no clear D gene. Germline CDR1 and CDR2: SGDLS and YYNGEE. Trimming took 3 bases from V and 0 from J, leaving 13 bases between them. The CDR3 has 16 residues. CDR3 nucleotide sequence: TGTGCCAGCAGCGCGGAACTCACGAGCTCTGGAAACACCATATATTTT. The encoded protein is CASSAELTSSGNTIYF. The full variable domain, with the rest looked up from reference TRBV9 and TRBJ1-3, is DSGVTQTPKHLITATGQRVTLRCSPRSGDLSVYWYQQSLDQGLQFLIQYYNGEERAKGNILERFSAQQFPDLHSELNLSSLELGDSALYFCASSAELTSSGNTIYFGEGSWLTVV.

The CDR3 sequence is CASSLSGNSYEQYF. CDR3 coding DNA: TGTGCCAGCAGCTTATCAGGGAACTCCTACGAGCAGTACTTC. The chain has TRBV7-8 and TRBJ2-7; D is possibly TRBD1 (5 bases). The CDR3 covers 14 residues. Trimming took off 2 bases at V and 0 bases at J, with 8 bases between the two ends. Germline CDR1 reads SGHVS; CDR2 reads FQNEAQ.

Notes on this clonotype: This may stem from a read error, because a much larger clone lies one nucleotide away. The CDR3 is CASTTGTASIDTQYF. The CDR3 DNA sequence: TGTGCCAGCACTACCGGGACAGCTAGCATAGATACGCAGTATTTT. The V and J genes are TRBV7-9 and TRBJ2-3; TRBD1 matches at 7 bases. Germline V gene data show CDR1 as SEHNR and CDR2 as FQNEAQ (reference sequence). This CDR3 is 15 amino acids long. Full variable domain (outside the CDR3, taken from reference TRBV7-9 and TRBJ2-3): DTGVSQNPRHKITKRGQNVTFRCDPISEHNRLYWYRQTLGQGPEFLTYFQNEAQLEKSRLLSDRFSAERPKGSFSTLEIQRTEQGDSAMYLCASTTGTASIDTQYFGPGTRLTVL.

This clonotype was counted ten times or more. V usage is TRBV7-9 and J usage is TRBJ1-1, with D possibly being TRBD1 (5 bases). Germline V gene data show CDR1 as SEHNR and CDR2 as FQNEAQ (reference sequence). The CDR3 covers 13 residues. Trimming took 8 bases from V and 3 from J, leaving 13 bases between them. The CDR3 sequence: CASGVQGYTEAFF. CDR3 nucleotides: TGTGCCAGCGGAGTTCAGGGCTACACTGAAGCTTTCTTT.

The chain has TRBV2 and TRBJ2-1, with 7 nucleotides matching TRBD2. This CDR3 has 13 amino acids. With 8 bases clipped from V and 2 bases from J, the junction kept 3 bases outside the gene matches. Germline loops: CDR1 SNHLY, CDR2 FYNNEI. The CDR3 nucleotides read TGTGCCAGCTGGGGGGGGGCCTACAATGAGCAGTTCTTC. This sequence encodes CASWGGAYNEQFF.

This clonotype has ten or more counts. DNA for the CDR3: TGTGCCAGCAGTTTTGGGGAGAACACTGAAGCTTTCTTT. Amino acid sequence: CASSFGENTEAFF. This chain joins TRBV12-3 or TRBV12-4 and TRBJ1-1; unclear D gene. This CDR3 is 13 amino acids long. The V gene lost 3 bases and the J gene lost 1 base, with 6 bases spanning the gap.

This clonotype has ten or more counts. The chain uses TRBV15 and TRBJ1-5, with D uncertain. The CDR3 consists of 14 residues. Trimming stripped 0 bases from V and 4 bases from J, with 7 bases between. Germline assignment: CDR1 LNHNV and CDR2 YYDKDF (reference sequence). The chain's CDR3 is CATSRDRVNQPQHF. The CDR3 region has the DNA TGTGCCACCAGCAGAGATCGCGTAAATCAGCCCCAGCATTTT.

There are many counts of this clonotype. The V and J genes are TRBV20-1 and TRBJ1-4; 8 nucleotides agree with TRBD1. Germline lookup yields CDR1 DFQATT and CDR2 SNEGSKA (reference sequence). The CDR3 covers 16 residues. V dropped 5 bases and J dropped 0; count of bases not matched to a gene: 8. Here the CDR3 reads CSALDRALATNEKLFF. Written as DNA, the CDR3 is TGCAGTGCTCTGGACAGGGCTCTTGCAACTAATGAAAAACTGTTTTTT.

This clonotype has a count of ten or more. The chain uses TRBV28 and TRBJ1-2, with D uncertain. This CDR3 comprises 12 residues. Looked up from germline, CDR1 is MDHEN and CDR2 is SYDVKM. The V and J ends lost 3 bases and 8 bases respectively, with 10 bases between them. CDR3 residues: CASSLRGQGYTF. As DNA, the CDR3 is TGTGCCAGCAGTTTGAGAGGGCAGGGCTACACCTTC.

This clonotype came up many times. J is TRBJ1-2 and V is TRBV7-2; perhaps TRBD1 as D (5 bases). V was trimmed by 2 bases and J by 1 base, leaving 11 bases between them. The CDR3 totals 15 residues. Germline CDR1 is SGHTA and CDR2 is FQGNSA. For the CDR3, the DNA is TGTGCCAGCAGCTTAATGCAGGGTGTTAACTATGGCTACACCTTC. Translated: CASSLMQGVNYGYTF.

The CDR3 coding sequence is TGTGCCAGCAGCTTAGTTGGAGGGGTTGATAGGGAGACCCAGTACTTC. This gives the protein CASSLVGGVDRETQYF. The rearrangement uses TRBV7-2 and TRBJ2-5; perhaps TRBD2 as D (6 bases). The CDR3 runs 16 residues. V gave up 1 base and J gave up 5 bases, with 17 bases separating them. CDR1 is SGHTA and CDR2 is FQGNSA in the germline V gene.